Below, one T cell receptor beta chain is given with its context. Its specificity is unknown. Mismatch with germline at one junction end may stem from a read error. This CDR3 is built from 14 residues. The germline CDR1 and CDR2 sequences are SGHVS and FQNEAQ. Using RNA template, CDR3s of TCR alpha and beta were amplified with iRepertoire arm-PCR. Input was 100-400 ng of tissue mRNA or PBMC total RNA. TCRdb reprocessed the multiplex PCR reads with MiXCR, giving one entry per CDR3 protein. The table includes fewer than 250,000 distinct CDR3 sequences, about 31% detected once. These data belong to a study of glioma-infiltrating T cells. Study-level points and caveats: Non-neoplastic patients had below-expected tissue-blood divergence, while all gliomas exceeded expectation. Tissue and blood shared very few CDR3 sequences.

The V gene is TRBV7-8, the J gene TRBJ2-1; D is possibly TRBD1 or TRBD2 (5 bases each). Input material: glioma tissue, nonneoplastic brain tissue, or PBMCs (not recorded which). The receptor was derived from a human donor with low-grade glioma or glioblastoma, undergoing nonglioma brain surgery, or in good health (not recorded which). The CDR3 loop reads CASSEGPQGNERFF. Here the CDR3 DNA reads TGTGCCAGCAGCGAGGGCCCCCAGGGAAATGAGCGGTTCTTC.